What follows is one T cell receptor beta chain and its context. This clonotype has a handful of counts. Its antigen is still unknown. Per-base quality was not reported, and no clone a single base away is much larger than it. TCR beta CDR3 regions were amplified from RNA transcripts. For the first round of RT-PCR on the TCR CDR3, the HTBI primer set was used together with the Qiagen OneStep RT-PCR kit. Libraries were constructed in a second round of multiplex PCR, after which size selection and purification were carried out. Paired-end sequencing of the libraries was performed with 100 bp reads on an Illumina HiSeq2000. The authors' pipeline ran thus. SOAPnuke was used to process the raw data, throwing out any read that contained adapters or uncalled bases, had a mean Phred below 15, or lacked an exact constant-primer or identifier match. COPE v1.2.5 was used to merge the high-quality paired reads, and each unique nucleotide sequence was defined as a clonotype. MiTCR v1.1 was used to align the clonotypes against IMGT TRBV, TRBD and TRBJ reference segments. The analysis was restricted to V-J combinations with a frequency above 0.0001, which together covered about 99% of the repertoires. The TCS score was defined as F50 (clonal expansion) divided by E x V (chaos), with BLOSUM62-based TCRdist calculated between CDR3 peptides within each V-J. Welch's t-statistics and random forest reduced 514 V-J features to roughly 13, which were used in a naive Bayes classifier (R e1071). The Morisita-Horn index was used to measure how similar the thyroid and blood repertoires were. TCRdb took the public reads, trimmed them with fastp at Q25, ran MiXCR for clone calling and kept in-frame beta chains. Duplicate CDR3 protein sequences are folded into a single record with the most common DNA and genes. V and J calls and clone size were set by TCRdb, not the authors. This sample holds around 660,000 distinct CDR3 sequences; roughly 46% were observed only once. Less than 8.5% of the sample comes from the top ten.

The data are from a study of T cells in Graves' hyperthyroidism and ophthalmopathy (dated by TCRdb to between 2018 and 2020). About the study as a whole: TCR V-J signatures able to tell the groups apart were searched for in a discovery cohort of about a hundred patients, of whom 43 had Graves' ophthalmopathy and about 60 had stable Graves' hyperthyroidism. For training and testing, the 100 or so patients in the discovery cohort were randomly divided in a 7:3 ratio. An independent validation cohort of about 19 hyperthyroidism patients and about 16 patients who later progressed to ophthalmopathy tested prospective prediction of ophthalmopathy. The paper reports TCR Vbeta CDR3 sequencing of over 130 peripheral blood samples: 40 to 45 ophthalmopathy, approximately 74 hyperthyroidism and around 17 progressor patients. Thyroid tissue and blood T-cell repertoires from six Graves' hyperthyroidism patients were also compared in the study. After blood sampling, hyperthyroidism patients were treated with methimazole at a starting dose of 30 mg daily, and ophthalmopathy patients were treated with high-dose intravenous methylprednisolone.

Exclusion was applied to patients with uncontrolled infections, other autoimmune diseases, pregnancy or lactation. Diagnoses were established on the basis of clinical symptoms, serum thyroxine and TRAb, thyroid ultrasound, and orbital computed tomography. Trizol reagent was used to extract total RNA, and RNA quality was then checked on an Agilent 2100 Bioanalyzer. Broad study findings and their caveats: No statistical method was used to fix the sample size in advance, and group allocation was not hidden from the investigators. A 13 V-J signature model separated ophthalmopathy from stable hyperthyroidism, with around 90% sensitivity and roughly 82% specificity in cross-validation and 80%/75% in testing. In validation, the model predicted progression to ophthalmopathy a median of around six months before onset, with around 70% sensitivity and 72.22% specificity. Blood samples also contained most of the expanded thyroid clonotypes (frequency above 0.001), which suggests that blood repertoires may reflect thyroid immune responses.

The receptor was derived from an adult man with Graves' disease, either hyperthyroidism or ophthalmopathy (not recorded which). The specimen was peripheral blood or thyroid tissue (not recorded which).

The sequence in DNA is TGCGCCAGCAGCACGGGACAGATGGGGAACTATGGCTACACCTTC. Translated, this is CASSTGQMGNYGYTF. The rearrangement joined TRBV5-1 to TRBJ1-2; the junction holds 7 bases that match TRBD1. V has 4 bases trimmed and J has 2 bases trimmed; junction bases matching no gene number 8. Reading from cysteine to phenylalanine, the CDR3 counts 15 amino acids. The entry retains the CDR3 DNA only, 45 bases that are in frame from base 1. CDR1 and CDR2, looked up from the germline V gene, are SGHRS and YFSETQ.